One and the same sample provided the 20 T cell receptor beta chains below, sequenced in a study of neurological immune-mediated disorders. TCRdb processed the 5' RACE reads anew with MiXCR; each CDR3 protein has one entry. The sample holds under 90,000 distinct CDR3 sequences, roughly 3.2% seen once. The sequenced material came from PBMCs. The receptors here all came from a woman aged 50 to 60 with multiple sclerosis.

This clonotype has at least ten counts. The chain couples TRBV5-1 to TRBJ2-6; 7 bases map to TRBD1. Germline CDR1 is SGHRS and CDR2 is YFSETQ. The V and J ends lost 0 bases and 0 bases, in that order; junction bases with no gene match: 3. This CDR3 region has 17 residues. The CDR3 nucleotides read TGCGCCAGCAGCTTGGGACAGGGTAACTCTGGGGCCAACGTCCTGACTTTC. Amino acid sequence: CASSLGQGNSGANVLTF.

This clonotype was seen only a few times. The V and J genes are TRBV18 and TRBJ2-2, with D uncertain. The V and J ends lost 3 bases and 7 bases respectively, with 9 bases between them. The CDR3 sequence is 13 residues long. The germline V gene has CDR1 KGHSH and CDR2 LQKENI. The CDR3 nucleotides read TGTGCCAGCTCACCGGCTCGAGACGGGGAGCTGTTTTTT. Amino acids: CASSPARDGELFF.

Ten or more counts support this clonotype. The chain has TRBV5-1 and TRBJ1-1, with unresolved D. CDR3 size: 15 residues. Per the germline V gene, CDR1 is SGHRS and CDR2 is YFSETQ. Trimming removed 0 bases from V and 4 bases from J, with 13 bases in between. In DNA, the CDR3 is TGCGCCAGCAGCTTGGACGCTAAATCAGGCACTGAAGCTTTCTTT. Protein product: CASSLDAKSGTEAFF.

This clonotype was detected ten times or more. The V and J genes are TRBV20-1 and TRBJ1-2, with D perhaps TRBD1 (6 bases). V shed 6 bases and J shed 4 bases, with 12 bases lying between them. CDR1 is DFQATT, CDR2 SNEGSKA, per germline (reference sequence). The CDR3 is 12 residues long. CDR3 coding DNA: TGCAGTGCCACCGGGACATCCTATGGCTACACCTTC. Translation gives CSATGTSYGYTF.

The sample holds many counts of this clonotype. In DNA, the CDR3 is TGCAGTGCTAGAAGGTCGGGACCCATCCAAGAGACCCAGTACTTC. It translates to CSARRSGPIQETQYF. The chain couples TRBV20-1 to TRBJ2-5; D assignment may be TRBD1 or TRBD2 (5 bases each). Trimming removed 2 bases at V and 1 base at J, with 14 bases between. The germline CDR1 and CDR2 sequences are DFQATT and SNEGSKA (reference sequence). The CDR3 totals 15 residues.

V usage is TRBV4-1 and J usage is TRBJ1-1; 10 bases are shared with TRBD1. The CDR3 consists of 16 residues. Germline V lookup: CDR1 MGHRA, CDR2 YSYEKL. The V gene end was trimmed by 4 bases and the J gene end by 6 bases; junction bases not matched to a gene: 11. The CDR3 DNA reads TGCGCCAGCAGCCTAAGAGGACAGGGGGGAATTCCTGAAGCTTTCTTT. This gives the protein CASSLRGQGGIPEAFF.

This clonotype showed up many times. This chain uses TRBV12-3 or TRBV12-4 with TRBJ1-5; D possibly corresponds to TRBD1 (6 bases). Trimming cost V 9 bases and J 1 base, with 13 bases left between them. The CDR3 runs 14 residues. The CDR3 sequence is CASTGLASNQPQHF. The DNA of the CDR3 is TGTGCCAGTACAGGGCTAGCGAGCAATCAGCCCCAGCATTTT.

This clonotype was seen many times. The rearrangement uses TRBV27 and TRBJ1-2; possible D gene TRBD1, 5 bases. Deletions cut 4 bases from V and 4 bases from J, with 13 bases between. This CDR3 comprises 14 residues. Germline V gene data show CDR1 as MNHEY and CDR2 as SMNVEV (reference sequence). The CDR3: CASSSGQLLYGYTF. The DNA for the CDR3 is TGTGCCAGCAGTTCGGGGCAACTCCTCTATGGCTACACCTTC.

This clonotype was picked up many times. This chain joins TRBV10-1 and TRBJ2-7; 8 nucleotides match TRBD1. Germline V gene sequence: CDR1 WNHNN, CDR2 SYGVQD (reference sequence). The length of the CDR3 is 11 residues. The V and J ends lost 10 bases and 5 bases, in that order; junction bases with no gene match: 4. In DNA form, the CDR3 reads TGCGCCACTCGACAGGGGAACGAGCAGTACTTC. This encodes CATRQGNEQYF.

This clonotype has ten or more counts. The CDR3, as DNA: TGCAGTGCCCCACGGACAGGGGCGGCTGAAAAACTGTTTTTT. Amino acid sequence: CSAPRTGAAEKLFF. The chain couples TRBV20-1 to TRBJ1-4, with 9 nucleotides matching TRBD1. V was pared by 6 bases and J by 7 bases, with 9 bases of the junction left unmatched. The germline V gene encodes CDR1 DFQATT and CDR2 SNEGSKA (reference sequence). This CDR3 spans 14 amino acids.

This clonotype came up many times. This CDR3 is CSARDRTSGRYEQYF. CDR3 DNA: TGCAGTGCTAGAGATCGGACTAGCGGGCGCTACGAGCAGTACTTC. V gene TRBV20-1 combines with J gene TRBJ2-7; TRBD2 matches at 11 bases. CDR1 and CDR2 from the germline V gene are DFQATT and SNEGSKA (reference sequence). With 0 bases clipped from V and 3 bases from J, the junction kept 4 bases outside the gene matches. The CDR3 spans 15 residues.

The sample holds many counts of this clonotype. This chain uses TRBV20-1 with TRBJ2-3, with TRBD1 identical over 7 bases. V trimming: 1 base; J trimming: 0 bases; junction bases outside the gene matches: 7. CDR1 DFQATT and CDR2 SNEGSKA come from the germline V gene (reference sequence). The CDR3 covers 16 residues. The CDR3 reads CSARVIPGQSTDTQYF. The CDR3 nucleotides read TGCAGTGCTAGAGTTATCCCGGGACAGAGCACAGATACGCAGTATTTT.

This clonotype was counted at least ten times. The chain employs TRBV9 and TRBJ2-3; D might be TRBD2 (6 bases). The germline CDR1 and CDR2 sequences are SGDLS and YYNGEE. CDR3 length: 15 amino acids. The germline V and J ends were trimmed by 2 bases and 1 base, with 11 bases remaining between them. The CDR3 sequence is CASSVSSARTDTQYF. CDR3 nucleotide sequence: TGTGCCAGCAGCGTCTCTAGCGCACGCACAGATACGCAGTATTTT.

This clonotype was recorded at least ten times. For the CDR3, the DNA is TGTGCCAGCAGCGTACAGGGGGCAGGCGGGGAGCTGTTTTTT. Its protein is CASSVQGAGGELFF. The chain links TRBV3-1 to TRBJ2-2, with 9 positions matching TRBD1. The CDR3 covers 14 residues. J gave up 7 bases and V 5 bases, and 5 bases lay outside the gene matches. Germline-derived CDR1 and CDR2 are LGHDT and YNNKEL (reference sequence).

This clonotype was found many times. The gene calls are TRBV29-1 and TRBJ1-3, with 11 bases aligning to TRBD1. From germline, CDR1 is SQVTM and CDR2 ANQGSEA. The CDR3 extends over 13 amino acids. V trimming: 6 bases; J trimming: 3 bases; junction bases outside the gene matches: 1. CDR3 sequence: CSVGTGGGNTIYF. The CDR3 bases are TGCAGCGTCGGGACAGGGGGTGGAAACACCATATATTTT. Full variable domain (outside the CDR3, taken from reference TRBV29-1 and TRBJ1-3): SAVISQKPSRDICQRGTSLTIQCQVDSQVTMMFWYRQQPGQSLTLIATANQGSEATYESGFVIDKFPISRPNLTFSTLTVSNMSPEDSSIYLCSVGTGGGNTIYFGEGSWLTVV.

The chain employs TRBV5-1 and TRBJ1-5, with D possibly TRBD1 on 5 matching bases. Trimming took 0 bases from V and 7 from J, leaving 8 bases between them. Germline lookup yields CDR1 SGHRS and CDR2 YFSETQ. There are 13 residues in the CDR3. The CDR3 loop reads CASSLAGPQPQHF. DNA for the CDR3: TGCGCCAGCAGCTTGGCAGGGCCCCAGCCCCAGCATTTT.

This clonotype occurred many times. V usage is TRBV12-3 or TRBV12-4 and J usage is TRBJ1-2; maybe TRBD1 (6 bases). V lost 6 bases and J 0 bases, leaving 11 bases between the germline ends. This CDR3 contains 14 residues. As DNA, the CDR3 is TGTGCCAGCAGAGGGGACACAACTAACTATGGCTACACCTTC. Protein: CASRGDTTNYGYTF.

This clonotype was seen ten or more times. The V and J genes are TRBV29-1 and TRBJ2-4, with a possible D match to TRBD1 (5 bases). There are 13 residues in the CDR3. V shed 2 bases and J shed 1 base, with 6 bases lying between them. The V gene's germline CDR1 is SQVTM and CDR2 ANQGSEA. CDR3 in amino acids: CSVEQGAKNIQYF. In DNA, the CDR3 is TGCAGCGTTGAACAGGGTGCCAAAAACATTCAGTACTTC.

The CDR3 DNA follows: TGCGCCAGCAGCGCGGGGGTCCACGGAGAGACCCAGTACTTC. Protein sequence: CASSAGVHGETQYF. The chain joins TRBV5-1 to TRBJ2-5, with TRBD2 identical over 7 bases. There are 14 residues in the CDR3. Looked up from germline, CDR1 is SGHRS and CDR2 is YFSETQ. With V trimmed by 4 bases and J by 4 bases, 7 bases remained unmatched.

This clonotype was observed at least ten times. The chain links TRBV7-2 to TRBJ1-1; possibly TRBD1 for D (6 bases). V was shortened by 6 bases and J by 4 bases, with 18 bases between the two germline ends. Germline V gives CDR1 SGHTA, CDR2 FQGNSA. This CDR3 is 15 amino acids long. The CDR3 is CASSSQAGAGTEAFF. The DNA of the CDR3 is TGTGCCAGCAGTTCCCAGGCGGGGGCTGGCACTGAAGCTTTCTTT.